This passage covers 17 T cell receptor beta chains from one sample sequenced in a study of cytomegalovirus exposure and HLA in healthy donors. With 60 Vbeta and 13 Jbeta primers, the PCR was carried out. Some clones are missing from TCRdb's copy, which holds only in-frame ones; the method was immunoSEQ multiplex PCR. The table has 220,000 or so clones, 75% to 90% seen once; the top ten hold around 2.7%. Material: PBMCs. The source is a woman between 40 and 50 years old in good health and CMV-seronegative.

The chain joins TRBV7-3 to TRBJ1-1; no firm D call. CDR3 length: 14 amino acids. The germline gives CDR1 SGHTA, CDR2 FQGTGA. V lost 5 bases, J lost 1 base, and 11 bases lay in between. The CDR3 loop reads CASSPGFSNTEAFF. CDR3 DNA sequence: TGTGCCAGCAGCCCCGGTTTCTCGAACACTGAAGCTTTCTTT.

The chain has TRBV30 and TRBJ2-7; TRBD1 might be the D (6 bases). CDR1 is GTSNPN, CDR2 SVGIG, per germline (reference sequence). CDR3 length: 14 residues. V gave up 5 bases and J gave up 5 bases, with 19 bases separating them. The CDR3 is CAWAQGPSLHEQYF. DNA for the CDR3: TGTGCCTGGGCACAGGGTCCTTCTTTACACGAGCAGTACTTC.

The chain employs TRBV12-5 and TRBJ2-2, with 11 positions matching TRBD2. The length of the CDR3 is 18 residues. CDR1 and CDR2 (germline): LGHNT, FRNRAP. With 4 bases clipped from V and 1 base from J, the junction kept 8 bases outside the gene matches. CDR3 DNA sequence: TGTGCTAGTGGTTGGGACCTGGGACTAGCGGTGAACACCGGGGAGCTGTTTTTT. Encoded protein: CASGWDLGLAVNTGELFF.

This clone was recorded only once. The chain carries TRBV18 and TRBJ2-7, with 9 bases identical to TRBD1. Germline V gene sequence: CDR1 KGHSH, CDR2 LQKENI. The CDR3 contains 15 residues. Trimming cost V 3 bases and J 6 bases; bases outside gene matches: 9. CDR3 nucleotides: TGTGCCAGCTCACCGGAGAGTGGACAGGGGTTCGAGCAGTACTTC. This codes for CASSPESGQGFEQYF.

This clone showed up just a few times. The rearrangement joins TRBV30 to TRBJ1-5; TRBD1 is a possible D gene (6 bases). CDR3 length equals 13 residues. The germline gives CDR1 GTSNPN, CDR2 SVGIG (reference sequence). With 2 bases removed from V and 7 bases from J, the gap between germline ends came to 12 bases. In nucleotides, the CDR3 is TGTGCCTGGAGTCAGGGGTTGGGGCAGCCCCAGCATTTT. This gives the protein CAWSQGLGQPQHF.

This clone was seen just once. The chain couples TRBV19 to TRBJ1-3; 9 bases agree with TRBD1. After removal of 6 bases from V and 2 bases from J, the junction contained 5 bases not matched to a gene. The CDR3 spans 15 residues. Germline V gene lookup returns CDR1 LNHDA and CDR2 SQIVND (reference sequence). DNA of the CDR3: TGTGCCAGTAGAGCACACAGGGGGCCTGGAAACACCATATATTTT. Translating gives CASRAHRGPGNTIYF.

The chain has TRBV6-5 and TRBJ2-7; tentative D call: TRBD1 (6 bases). The CDR3 totals 13 residues. V was pared by 2 bases and J by 3 bases, with 8 bases between. Germline values: CDR1 MNHEY, CDR2 SVGAGI. The CDR3 loop reads CASSYATGYEQYF. DNA for the CDR3: TGTGCCAGCAGTTACGCGACAGGCTACGAGCAGTACTTC.

With regard to this clone: The same CDR3 also results from other DNA sequences found in this sample. This rearrangement joins TRBV19 to TRBJ1-1; weak D call: TRBD1 (5 bases). The V gene lost 2 bases and the J gene lost 1 base, with 5 bases spanning the gap. This CDR3 is built from 13 residues. CDR1 LNHDA and CDR2 SQIVND come from the germline V gene (reference sequence). CDR3: CASSIQGNTEAFF. CDR3 bases: TGTGCCAGTAGTATACAGGGGAACACTGAAGCTTTCTTT.

The chain is built from TRBV4-1 and TRBJ2-6, with 9 positions matching TRBD1. The germline gives CDR1 MGHRA, CDR2 YSYEKL. The CDR3 totals 17 residues. The J segment lost 1 base and the V segment lost 1 base, leaving 2 bases of the junction unmatched. In DNA, the CDR3 is TGCGCCAGCAGCCAAGGGGACAGGGTGTCTGGGGCCAACGTCCTGACTTTC. Protein: CASSQGDRVSGANVLTF.

CDR3 DNA sequence: TGTGCCAGCAGCTTGGGACAGGGAAGGACTGAAGCTTTCTTT. It yields the protein CASSLGQGRTEAFF. The J gene is TRBJ1-1, the V gene TRBV5-6; 7 nucleotides align to TRBD1. Germline-derived CDR1 and CDR2 are SGHDT and YYEEEE. V lost 0 bases to trimming and J lost 5 bases; unmatched junction nucleotides: 4. The CDR3 is 14 amino acids.

This chain connects TRBV5-1 to TRBJ2-1, with TRBD2 identical over 8 bases. Germline CDR1 and CDR2: SGHRS and YFSETQ. This CDR3 spans 15 amino acids. V gave up 6 bases and J gave up 1 base; unmatched junction bases: 6. The CDR3 protein is CASTKAGVSYNEQFF. Here the CDR3 DNA reads TGCGCCAGCACCAAAGCGGGAGTATCCTACAATGAGCAGTTCTTC.

The J gene is TRBJ1-5, the V gene TRBV21-1; TRBD1, as called in the table, went unchecked against the DNA. TRBV21-1 is deemed a pseudogene. The CDR3 runs to 14 residues. DNA of the CDR3: TGTGCCAGCAGAGGGGGGGACAGGGTTGTAACCCAGCATTTT. Its protein product is CASRGGDRVVTQHF.

This clone was observed once. The V and J genes are TRBV7-2 and TRBJ1-5; maybe TRBD1 (5 bases). Germline lookup yields CDR1 SGHTA and CDR2 FQGNSA. The CDR3 loop spans 15 amino acids. Between the trimmed V and J ends, which lost 1 base and 5 bases, there was a span of 12 bases. Here the CDR3 reads CASSLVEGVHQPQHF. In DNA form, the CDR3 reads TGTGCCAGCAGCTTAGTTGAAGGGGTCCATCAGCCCCAGCATTTT.

The chain is built from TRBV28 and TRBJ1-1; TRBD1 matches at 7 bases. CDR3 length: 14 residues. Germline loops: CDR1 MDHEN, CDR2 SYDVKM. Trimming cost V 2 bases and J 0 bases; bases outside gene matches: 0. The chain's CDR3 is CASSLGTVNTEAFF. DNA for the CDR3: TGTGCCAGCAGTTTAGGGACAGTGAACACTGAAGCTTTCTTT.

The rearrangement uses TRBV2 and TRBJ2-5, with 10 positions matching TRBD1. Trimming at V came to 6 bases and at J to 5 bases, leaving 3 bases not matched to a gene. The germline CDR1 and CDR2 sequences are SNHLY and FYNNEI. The CDR3 has 13 residues. CDR3 protein: CASRPGQGETQYF. The CDR3 DNA is TGTGCCAGCAGGCCGGGACAGGGGGAGACCCAGTACTTC.

This clone was seen more than once but under ten times. The V call is TRBV4-1, the J call TRBJ2-7; maybe TRBD1 (5 bases). V lost 5 bases and J lost 6, with 17 bases in between. Germline assignment: CDR1 MGHRA and CDR2 YSYEKL. CDR3 length: 14 residues. The CDR3 DNA follows: TGCGCCAGCAGCACACCTCTCAGGGCTTCCGAGCAGTACTTC. Protein: CASSTPLRASEQYF.

The gene calls are TRBV20-1 and TRBJ1-1; D not certain. The germline CDR1 and CDR2 sequences are DFQATT and SNEGSKA (reference sequence). Trimming left V 3 bases short and J 7 bases short, with 9 bases between. The CDR3 covers 11 residues. DNA for the CDR3: TGCAGTGCTAGCGTATACATTGAAGCTTTCTTT. Encoded protein: CSASVYIEAFF.